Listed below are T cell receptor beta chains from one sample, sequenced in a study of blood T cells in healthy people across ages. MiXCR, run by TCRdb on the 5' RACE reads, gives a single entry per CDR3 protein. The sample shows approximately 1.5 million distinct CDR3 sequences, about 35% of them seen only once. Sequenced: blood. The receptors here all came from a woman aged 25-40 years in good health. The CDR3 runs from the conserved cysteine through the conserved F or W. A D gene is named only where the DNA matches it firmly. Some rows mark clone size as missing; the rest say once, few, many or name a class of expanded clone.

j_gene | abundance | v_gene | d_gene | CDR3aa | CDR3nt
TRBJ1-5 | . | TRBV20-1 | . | CSARSQGNQPQHF | TGCAGTGCTAGAAGTCAGGGGAATCAGCCCCAGCATTTT
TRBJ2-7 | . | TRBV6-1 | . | CASSLLYPGLAGAPNKQYF | TGTGCCAGCAGTCTTCTCTATCCGGGGCTCGCTGGAGCTCCTAACAAGCAGTACTTC
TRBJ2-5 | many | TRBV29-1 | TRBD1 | CSVELPDRVAETQYF | TGCAGCGTTGAACTCCCAGACAGGGTAGCCGAGACCCAGTACTTC
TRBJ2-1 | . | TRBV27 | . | CASWPLGSNEQFF | TGTGCCAGCTGGCCGCTGGGGAGCAATGAGCAGTTCTTC
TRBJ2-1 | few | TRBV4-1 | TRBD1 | CASSQVTGVAYNEQFF | TGCGCCAGCAGCCAAGTTACAGGGGTTGCCTACAATGAGCAGTTCTTC
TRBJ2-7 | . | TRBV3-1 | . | CASQDSRAYEQYF | TGTGCCAGTCAGGACTCACGGGCCTACGAGCAGTACTTC
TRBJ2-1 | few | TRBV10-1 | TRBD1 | CASSPGQGGEQFF | TGCGCCAGCAGTCCCGGACAGGGGGGCGAGCAGTTCTTC
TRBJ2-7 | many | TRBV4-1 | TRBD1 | CASSWDREYEQYF | TGCGCCAGCAGCTGGGACAGAGAATACGAGCAGTACTTC
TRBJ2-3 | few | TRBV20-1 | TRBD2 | CSASLTSEITDTQYF | TGCAGTGCTAGCCTGACTAGCGAGATCACAGATACGCAGTATTTT
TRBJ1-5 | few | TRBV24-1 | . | CATSDGLGPQHF | TGTGCCACCAGTGATGGGTTAGGGCCCCAGCATTTT
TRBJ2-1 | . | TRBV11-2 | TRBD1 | CASSLDRGPVQFF | TGTGCCAGCAGCTTAGATAGGGGGCCAGTACAGTTCTTC
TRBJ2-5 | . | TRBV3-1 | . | CASSRREVGTQYF | TGTGCCAGCAGCCGAAGGGAGGTAGGGACCCAGTACTTC
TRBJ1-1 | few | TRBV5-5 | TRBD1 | CASSVTGGWTEAFF | TGTGCCAGCAGCGTCACAGGGGGCTGGACTGAAGCTTTCTTT
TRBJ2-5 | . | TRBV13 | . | CASSLESLEGTQYF | TGTGCCAGCAGCTTAGAGTCCCTAGAAGGGACCCAGTACTTC
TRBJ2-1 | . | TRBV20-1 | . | CSARVGGLNEQFF | TGCAGTGCTAGAGTCGGAGGACTAAACGAGCAGTTCTTC
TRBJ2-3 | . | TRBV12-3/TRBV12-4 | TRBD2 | CASSLVGLAVSTDTQYF | TGTGCCAGCAGTTTAGTTGGACTAGCGGTTAGCACAGATACGCAGTATTTT
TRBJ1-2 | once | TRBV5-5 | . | CASSPLGAMDGRGYTF | TGTGCCAGCAGCCCCCTTGGGGCTATGGATGGTAGGGGCTACACCTTC
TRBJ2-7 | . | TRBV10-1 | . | CASSESDRLYEQYF | TGCGCCAGCAGTGAGTCCGACAGATTATACGAGCAGTACTTC
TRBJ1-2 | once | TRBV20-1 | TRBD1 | CSAGGQGRYGYTF | TGCAGTGCTGGGGGACAGGGACGCTATGGCTACACCTTC
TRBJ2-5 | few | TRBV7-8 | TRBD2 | CASSLSGGQTQYF | TGTGCCAGCAGCCTTAGCGGGGGGCAGACCCAGTACTTC
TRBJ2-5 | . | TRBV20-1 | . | CSAIPAASGGQETQYF | TGCAGTGCTATCCCCGCGGCTAGTGGGGGGCAAGAGACCCAGTACTTC
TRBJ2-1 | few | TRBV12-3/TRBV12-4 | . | CASSFGQPYNERFF | TGTGCCAGCAGTTTTGGACAGCCATACAATGAGCGGTTCTTC
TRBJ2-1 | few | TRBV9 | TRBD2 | CASSVASSGSEQFF | TGTGCCAGCAGCGTAGCTTCTAGCGGGAGTGAGCAGTTCTTC
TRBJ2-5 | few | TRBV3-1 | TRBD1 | CASSQDGNRGTRGTQYF | TGTGCCAGCAGCCAAGACGGGAACAGGGGGACAAGGGGGACCCAGTACTTC
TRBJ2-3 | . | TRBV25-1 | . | CASRAFLGHTFTDTQYF | TGTGCCAGCAGGGCTTTCCTGGGACACACTTTCACAGATACGCAGTATTTT
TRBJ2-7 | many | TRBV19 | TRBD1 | CACSRGSEQYF | TGTGCCTGCTCCAGGGGGAGCGAGCAGTACTTC
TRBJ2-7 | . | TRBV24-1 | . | CATRTNRDISSYEQYF | TGTGCCACCAGGACAAACCGGGACATTAGCTCCTACGAGCAGTACTTC
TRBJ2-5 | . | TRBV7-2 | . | CASSRPTGGAETQYF | TGTGCCAGCAGCAGACCAACCGGAGGGGCAGAGACCCAGTACTTC
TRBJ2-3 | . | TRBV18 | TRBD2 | CASSRGTTPADTQYF | TGTGCCAGCTCGCGCGGGACTACTCCGGCAGATACGCAGTATTTT
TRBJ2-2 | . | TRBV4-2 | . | CASSQDSGVRENGELFF | TGTGCCAGCAGCCAAGATTCAGGCGTAAGGGAGAACGGGGAGCTGTTTTTT
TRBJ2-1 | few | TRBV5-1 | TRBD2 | CASSFRTSGNNEQFF | TGCGCCAGCAGCTTTAGGACTAGCGGCAACAATGAGCAGTTCTTC
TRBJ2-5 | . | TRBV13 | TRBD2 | CASSTASGGAQETQYF | TGTGCCAGCAGCACAGCTAGCGGGGGTGCTCAAGAGACCCAGTACTTC
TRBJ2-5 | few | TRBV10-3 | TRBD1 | CAISAGQGLRETQYF | TGTGCCATCAGTGCCGGACAGGGTTTAAGGGAGACCCAGTACTTC
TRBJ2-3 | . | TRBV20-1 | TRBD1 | CSAIRGQFTDTQYF | TGCAGTGCTATCAGGGGACAGTTCACAGATACGCAGTATTTT
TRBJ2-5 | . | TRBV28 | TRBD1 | CASSDTGEETQYF | TGTGCCAGCAGTGACACAGGGGAAGAGACCCAGTACTTC
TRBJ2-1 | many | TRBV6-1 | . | CASSKTSGLNEQFF | TGTGCCAGCAGTAAGACTTCGGGCCTCAATGAGCAGTTCTTC
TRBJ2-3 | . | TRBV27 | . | CASSLFGGTPLSDTQYF | TGTGCCAGCAGTCTATTCGGCGGGACCCCCCTTTCCGATACGCAGTATTTT
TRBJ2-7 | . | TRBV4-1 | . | CASSQPERAEQYF | TGCGCCAGCAGCCAACCAGAACGGGCGGAGCAGTACTTC
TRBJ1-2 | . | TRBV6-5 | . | CASSYANGPIYGYTF | TGTGCCAGCAGTTACGCCAACGGCCCGATCTATGGCTACACCTTC
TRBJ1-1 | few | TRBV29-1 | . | CSVVGIMGKNTEAFF | TGCAGCGTTGTCGGTATTATGGGCAAGAACACTGAAGCTTTCTTT
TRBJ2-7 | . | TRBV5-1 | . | CASSLESPPYEQYF | TGCGCCAGCAGCTTGGAGAGCCCCCCCTACGAGCAGTACTTC
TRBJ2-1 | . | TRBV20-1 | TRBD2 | CSATTSGRPNYNEQFF | TGCAGTGCTACGACTAGCGGGAGACCGAACTACAATGAGCAGTTCTTC
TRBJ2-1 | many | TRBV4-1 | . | CASSQESGPYNEQFF | TGCGCCAGCAGCCAAGAGTCCGGCCCATACAATGAGCAGTTCTTC
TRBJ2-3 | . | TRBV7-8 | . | CASSQASDSAVDTQYF | TGTGCCAGCAGCCAGGCTAGCGACTCGGCCGTAGATACGCAGTATTTT
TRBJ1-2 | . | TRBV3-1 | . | CASSRGGDFNYGYTF | TGTGCCAGCAGCCGAGGGGGGGATTTTAACTATGGCTACACCTTC
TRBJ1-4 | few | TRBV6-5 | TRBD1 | CASSLGQGLTYEKLFF | TGTGCCAGCAGTCTCGGACAGGGCCTCACCTATGAAAAACTGTTTTTT
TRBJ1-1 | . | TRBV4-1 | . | CASSQVQGTEAFF | TGCGCCAGCAGCCAAGTCCAGGGGACTGAAGCTTTCTTT
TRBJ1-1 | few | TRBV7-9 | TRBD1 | CASSPDRVEAFF | TGTGCCAGCAGCCCCGACAGGGTCGAAGCTTTCTTT
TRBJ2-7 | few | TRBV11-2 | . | CASSFYDTATYEQYF | TGTGCCAGCAGCTTCTATGACACTGCTACCTACGAGCAGTACTTC
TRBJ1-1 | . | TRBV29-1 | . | CSAPGDWGTEAFF | TGCAGCGCACCAGGGGATTGGGGCACTGAAGCTTTCTTT
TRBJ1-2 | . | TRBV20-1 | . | CSAREAVDGYTF | TGCAGTGCTAGAGAGGCAGTGGATGGCTACACCTTC
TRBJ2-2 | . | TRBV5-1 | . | CASSHRPGKEGTGELFF | TGCGCCAGCAGCCACAGGCCCGGCAAGGAGGGCACCGGGGAGCTGTTTTTT
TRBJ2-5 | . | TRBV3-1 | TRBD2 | CASSPGGQSGREQYF | TGTGCCAGCAGCCCCGGAGGACAGTCCGGGAGGGAGCAGTACTTC
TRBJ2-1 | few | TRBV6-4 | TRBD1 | CARWTGKTYNEQFF | TGTGCCAGATGGACAGGGAAAACCTACAATGAGCAGTTCTTC
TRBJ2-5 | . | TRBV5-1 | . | CASSLVFGGSRSQETQYF | TGCGCCAGCAGCTTGGTTTTTGGCGGCTCGAGATCTCAAGAGACCCAGTACTTC
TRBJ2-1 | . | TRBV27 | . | CASSFSMRASLSYNEQFF | TGTGCCAGCAGTTTTTCCATGCGGGCTAGCCTCTCCTACAATGAGCAGTTCTTC
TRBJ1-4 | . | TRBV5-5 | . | CASSFPMEKLFF | TGTGCCAGCAGCTTCCCGATGGAAAAACTGTTTTTT
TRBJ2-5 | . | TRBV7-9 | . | CASSLRRGVEQYF | TGTGCCAGCAGCCTTCGGCGGGGAGTTGAGCAGTACTTC
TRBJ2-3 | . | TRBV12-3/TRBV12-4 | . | CASAGASLSTDMQYF | TGTGCCAGCGCGGGGGCCAGCCTTAGCACAGATATGCAGTATTTT